This record covers a single T cell receptor (beta chain). The data were produced by immunoSEQ multiplex PCR, yet TCRdb's version contains in-frame clones alone and is incomplete. The sample lists about 34,000 clones, around 85% seen once, with more than 14% in the top ten. The CDR3 has 15 residues. This sample was included in a study of blood T cell repertoires in COVID-19. Study summary: The samples span acute and convalescent COVID-19 from the United States, Italy and Spain. T cells, B-cell-depleted T cells, or PBMCs provided the cDNA or gDNA that served as material.

This chain joins TRBV21-1 and TRBJ1-4; the D call in the table, TRBD1, was not verified against the DNA. TRBV21-1 counts as a pseudogene. This clonotype was sampled from a human donor with acute or convalescent COVID-19. The donor label of this sample is uncertain. What was sequenced was peripheral blood. CDR3 sequence reads: CASSRTGGGNEKLFF. Written as DNA, the CDR3 is TGTGCCAGCAGCCGAACAGGGGGGGGTAATGAAAAACTGTTTTTT.